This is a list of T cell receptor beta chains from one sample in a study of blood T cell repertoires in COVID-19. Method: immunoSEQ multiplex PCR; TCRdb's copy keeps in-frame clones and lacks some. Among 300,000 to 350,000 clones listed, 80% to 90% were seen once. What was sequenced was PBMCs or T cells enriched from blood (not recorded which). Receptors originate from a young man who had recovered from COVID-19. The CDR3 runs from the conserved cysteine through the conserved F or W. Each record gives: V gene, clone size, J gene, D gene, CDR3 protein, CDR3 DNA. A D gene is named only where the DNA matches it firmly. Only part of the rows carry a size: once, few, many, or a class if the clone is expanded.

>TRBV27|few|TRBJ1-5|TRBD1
CASSGQGNQPQHF
TGTGCCAGCAGTGGACAGGGAAATCAGCCCCAGCATTTT
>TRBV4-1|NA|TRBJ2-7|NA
CASSQAGLYEQYF
TGCGCCAGCAGCCAAGCAGGGTTGTACGAGCAGTACTTC
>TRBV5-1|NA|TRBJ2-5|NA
CASASGRPQETQYF
TGCGCCAGCGCGAGTGGGCGCCCCCAAGAGACCCAGTACTTC
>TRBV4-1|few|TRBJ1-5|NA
CASSQGSLPNQPQHF
TGCGCCAGCAGCCAAGGTTCTCTACCGAATCAGCCCCAGCATTTT
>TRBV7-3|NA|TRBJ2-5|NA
CASSPTGVQETQYF
TGTGCCAGCAGCCCCACAGGTGTCCAAGAGACCCAGTACTTC
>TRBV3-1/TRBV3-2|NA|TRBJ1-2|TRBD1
CASSPAGQGRYGYTF
TGTGCCAGCAGCCCAGCGGGACAGGGTCGGTATGGCTACACCTTC
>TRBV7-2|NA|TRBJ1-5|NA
CASSLTQNQPQHF
TGTGCCAGCAGTCTAACCCAAAATCAGCCCCAGCATTTT
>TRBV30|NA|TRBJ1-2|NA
CAWIPWEGLYGYTF
TGTGCCTGGATCCCCTGGGAGGGCCTCTATGGCTACACCTTC
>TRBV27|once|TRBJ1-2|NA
CASSVTSESGYTF
TGTGCCAGCAGTGTAACCTCGGAGTCTGGCTACACCTTC
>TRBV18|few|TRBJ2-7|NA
CASSPSSDEQYF
TGTGCCAGCTCACCCTCAAGCGACGAGCAGTACTTC
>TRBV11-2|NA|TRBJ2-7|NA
CASSLALQGGSYEQYF
TGTGCCAGCAGCTTAGCGTTACAGGGGGGGTCCTACGAGCAGTACTTC
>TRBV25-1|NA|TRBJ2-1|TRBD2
CASSDPSGDVYNEQFF
TGTGCCAGTAGCGACCCAAGCGGGGACGTCTACAATGAGCAGTTCTTC
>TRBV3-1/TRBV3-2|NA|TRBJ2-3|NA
CASSQDPILQGVADTQYF
TGTGCCAGCAGCCAAGATCCAATCCTCCAAGGGGTCGCAGATACGCAGTATTTT
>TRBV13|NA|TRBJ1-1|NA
CATAPGDTEAFF
TGTGCCACGGCCCCAGGGGACACTGAAGCTTTCTTT
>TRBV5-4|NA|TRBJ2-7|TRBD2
CASSLGRGGLEQYF
TGTGCCAGCAGCTTGGGGCGGGGGGGCCTCGAGCAGTACTTC
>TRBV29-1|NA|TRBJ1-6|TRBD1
CSVGDSSTGSPLHF
TGCAGCGTTGGGGACAGCTCTACTGGTTCACCCCTCCACTTT
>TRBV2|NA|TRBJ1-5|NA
CASSEWGGNQPQHF
TGTGCCAGCAGTGAATGGGGAGGCAATCAGCCCCAGCATTTT
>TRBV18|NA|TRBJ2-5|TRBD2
CASSPVWGGETQYF
TGTGCCAGCTCACCAGTATGGGGGGGAGAGACCCAGTACTTC
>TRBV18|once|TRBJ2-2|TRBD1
CASSPPVGQANTGELFF
TGTGCCAGCTCACCACCGGTCGGACAGGCAAACACCGGGGAGCTGTTTTTT
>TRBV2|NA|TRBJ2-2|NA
CASTYSTGELFF
TGTGCCAGCACATATAGTACCGGGGAGCTGTTTTTT